The 10 T cell receptor beta chains below come from one sample, sequenced in a study of cytomegalovirus exposure and HLA in healthy donors. PCR was performed using 60 Vbeta and 13 Jbeta primers. Clones were sequenced by immunoSEQ multiplex PCR, and TCRdb holds only the in-frame ones, with some missing. This table holds over 100,000 clones, about three fifths found once. Sequencing was carried out using PBMCs. The source is a man aged 35-49 years in good health and CMV-seropositive.

The chain combines TRBV4-3 with TRBJ2-2; D is undetermined. V was shortened by 3 bases and J by 2 bases, with 13 bases between the two germline ends. This CDR3 spans 16 amino acids. Germline CDR1 and CDR2: LGHNA and YSLEER. The CDR3: CASSHRYVQNTGELFF. The CDR3 nucleotides are TGCGCCAGCAGCCACCGTTATGTACAAAACACCGGGGAGCTGTTTTTT.

This clone was counted a few times. DNA for the CDR3: TGTGCCAGCAGCTTGGAAGTCTTGGGACAAATCAACTATGGCTACACCTTC. Amino acids: CASSLEVLGQINYGYTF. The chain joins TRBV5-4 to TRBJ1-2; D might be TRBD1 (6 bases). The CDR3 length is 17 residues. V lost 0 bases to trimming and J lost 2 bases, with 17 bases between them. Per the germline V gene, CDR1 is SGHNT and CDR2 is YYREEE (reference sequence). Filled out from reference TRBV5-4 and TRBJ1-2, the complete variable domain reads ETGVTQSPTHLIKTRGQQVTLRCSSQSGHNTVSWYQQALGQGPQFIFQYYREEENGRGNFPPRFSGLQFPNYSSELNVNALELDDSALYLCASSLEVLGQINYGYTFGSGTRLTVV.

The chain joins TRBV2 to TRBJ2-2; TRBD1 matches 10 bases. The CDR3 runs 17 residues. Looked up from germline, CDR1 is SNHLY and CDR2 is FYNNEI. The J segment lost 4 bases and the V segment lost 8 bases, leaving 13 bases of the junction unmatched. In DNA form, the CDR3 reads TGTGCCAGCTTCCGACAGGGGGCTTGGGTGGGCACCGGGGAGCTGTTTTTT. This gives the protein CASFRQGAWVGTGELFF. Looking up the rest from reference TRBV2 and TRBJ2-2 gives the full variable domain: EPEVTQTPSHQVTQMGQEVILRCVPISNHLYFYWYRQILGQKVEFLVSFYNNEISEKSEIFDDQFSVERPDGSNFTLKIRSTKLEDSAMYFCASFRQGAWVGTGELFFGEGSRLTVL.

This clone has more than one count but fewer than ten. The gene calls are TRBV10-3 and TRBJ2-7; D call uncertain. CDR3 length: 15 amino acids. The ends were cut back, 0 bases at V and 0 bases at J, with 9 bases in the middle. Germline CDR1 ENHRY, CDR2 SYGVKD. The chain's CDR3 is CAISESTATSYEQYF. DNA of the CDR3: TGTGCCATCAGTGAGTCCACAGCCACCTCCTACGAGCAGTACTTC.

Here the CDR3 DNA reads TGTGCCAGCAAACCAGGGCGTACATACGAGCAGTACTTC. It specifies CASKPGRTYEQYF. The genes are TRBV6-1 and TRBJ2-7, with D possibly TRBD1 on 5 matching bases. CDR3 length: 13 amino acids. Germline assignment: CDR1 MNHNS and CDR2 SASEGT. The V and J ends lost 7 bases and 4 bases respectively, with 14 bases between them.

This chain joins TRBV5-6 and TRBJ2-2; D may be TRBD1 (6 bases). Germline values: CDR1 SGHDT, CDR2 YYEEEE. The ends were cut back, 2 bases at V and 0 bases at J, with 8 bases in the middle. The CDR3 consists of 15 residues. CDR3 in amino acids: CASSLQGANTGELFF. CDR3 sequence (DNA): TGTGCCAGCAGCTTACAGGGCGCGAACACCGGGGAGCTGTTTTTT.

This clone was detected only once. J is TRBJ2-7 and V is TRBV2; D is possibly TRBD2 (6 bases). There are 18 residues in the CDR3. Per the germline V gene, CDR1 is SNHLY and CDR2 is FYNNEI. V was clipped by 2 bases and J by 4 bases, with 24 bases between them. The CDR3 protein is CASSERYGGEWSRYEQYF. DNA for the CDR3: TGTGCCAGCAGTGAACGGTATGGCGGGGAGTGGTCGAGGTACGAGCAGTACTTC.

V gene TRBV6-5 combines with J gene TRBJ2-3; the D gene is possibly TRBD1 (5 bases). Germline CDR1 and CDR2: MNHEY and SVGAGI. This CDR3 comprises 14 residues. V dropped 2 bases and J dropped 4 bases, with 10 bases sitting between them. This CDR3 reads CASSYMGRADTQYF. In nucleotides, the CDR3 is TGTGCCAGCAGTTACATGGGGCGCGCAGATACGCAGTATTTT.

This chain links TRBV5-1 with TRBJ1-1; possible D gene TRBD1, 5 bases. V shed 5 bases and J shed 6 bases, with 11 bases lying between them. The CDR3 is 12 amino acids. From germline, CDR1 is SGHRS and CDR2 YFSETQ. CDR3 sequence (DNA): TGCGCCAGCAGGGGGGGGAGGGCTGAAGCTTTCTTT. Translating it yields CASRGGRAEAFF.

The chain employs TRBV29-1 and TRBJ1-2, with D uncertain. Trimming took 8 bases from V and 8 from J, leaving 15 bases between them. Germline assignment: CDR1 SQVTM and CDR2 ANQGSEA. The CDR3 is made up of 11 amino acids. CDR3 DNA sequence: TGCAGCTTCCGTAAATGGCGGGGCTACACCTTC. Its protein product is CSFRKWRGYTF.